This T cell receptor (beta chain) emerged from a study of OX40 agonist ivuxolimab in advanced cancers. Study-wide context: Dosing consisted of intravenous ivuxolimab at 0.01 to 10 mg/kg every 2 weeks.

General observations from the study: Low clonal expansion, among the lowest seen, marked partial responders at 0.1-3.0 mg/kg. Antigen specificity of clonally expanded peripheral T cells was not established. Certain nonresponders likewise exhibited a low normalized T-cell clonal expansion.

This clone was seen once. The antigen is not known. The CDR3 loop spans 15 amino acids. Unmatched junction bases numbered 7, after V lost 1 base and J lost 4 bases. Germline V gene data show CDR1 as LGHNA and CDR2 as YNFKEQ. Assay used: immunoSEQ multiplex PCR; TCRdb lists only in-frame clones, some missing. The sample includes about 90,000 clones, roughly 91% seen only once; the top ten take around 0.34%. This receptor was taken from an adult with an advanced solid tumor such as melanoma, head and neck, liver or kidney cancer. The sample here was CD4+ or CD8+ T cells sorted from blood, taken in a trial of the OX40 agonist ivuxolimab. The V call is TRBV4-2, the J call TRBJ2-7, with 7 nucleotides matching TRBD2. The CDR3 protein is CASSQVGGSSYEQYF. As DNA, the CDR3 is TGTGCCAGCAGCCAAGTCGGCGGGAGCTCGTACGAGCAGTACTTC.